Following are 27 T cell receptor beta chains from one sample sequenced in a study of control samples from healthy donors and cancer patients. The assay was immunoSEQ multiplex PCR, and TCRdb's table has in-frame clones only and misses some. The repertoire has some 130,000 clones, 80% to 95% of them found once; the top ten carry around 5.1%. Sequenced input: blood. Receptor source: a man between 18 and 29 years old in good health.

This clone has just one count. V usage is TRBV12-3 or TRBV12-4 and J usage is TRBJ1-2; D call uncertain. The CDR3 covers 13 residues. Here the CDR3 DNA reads TGTGCGAGTGGGTATAGACGCCACTATGGCTACACCTTC. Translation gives CASGYRRHYGYTF.

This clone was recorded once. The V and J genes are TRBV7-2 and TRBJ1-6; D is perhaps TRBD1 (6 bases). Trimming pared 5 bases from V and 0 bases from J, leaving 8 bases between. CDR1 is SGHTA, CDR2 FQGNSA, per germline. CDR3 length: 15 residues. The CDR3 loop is CASSQGSSYNSPLHF. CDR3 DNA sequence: TGTGCCAGCAGCCAGGGGAGCTCCTATAATTCACCCCTCCACTTT. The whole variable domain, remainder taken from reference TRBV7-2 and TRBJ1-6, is GAGVSQSPSNKVTEKGKDVELRCDPISGHTALYWYRQSLGQGLEFLIYFQGNSAPDKSGLPSDRFSAERTGGSVSTLTIQRTQQEDSAVYLCASSQGSSYNSPLHFGNGTRLTVT.

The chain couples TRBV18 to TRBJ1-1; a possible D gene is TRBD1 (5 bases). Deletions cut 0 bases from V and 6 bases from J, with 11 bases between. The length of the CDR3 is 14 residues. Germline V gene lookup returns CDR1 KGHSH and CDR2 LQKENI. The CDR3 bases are TGTGCCAGCTCACCACCGACAGTGTACTCTGAAGCTTTCTTT. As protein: CASSPPTVYSEAFF.

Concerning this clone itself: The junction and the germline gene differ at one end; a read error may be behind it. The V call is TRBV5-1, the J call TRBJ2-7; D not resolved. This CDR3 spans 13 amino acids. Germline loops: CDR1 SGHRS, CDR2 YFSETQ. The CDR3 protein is CASSPAPLYGQYF. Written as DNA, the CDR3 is TGCGCCAGCTCCCCGGCACCTCTCTACGGGCAGTACTTC.

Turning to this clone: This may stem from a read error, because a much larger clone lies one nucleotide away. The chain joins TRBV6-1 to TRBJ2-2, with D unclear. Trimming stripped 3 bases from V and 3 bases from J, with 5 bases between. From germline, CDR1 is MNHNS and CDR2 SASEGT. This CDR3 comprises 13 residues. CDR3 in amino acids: CASSDSDTGELFF. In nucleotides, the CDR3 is TGTGCCAGCAGTGACAGTGACACCGGGGAGCTGTTTTTT.

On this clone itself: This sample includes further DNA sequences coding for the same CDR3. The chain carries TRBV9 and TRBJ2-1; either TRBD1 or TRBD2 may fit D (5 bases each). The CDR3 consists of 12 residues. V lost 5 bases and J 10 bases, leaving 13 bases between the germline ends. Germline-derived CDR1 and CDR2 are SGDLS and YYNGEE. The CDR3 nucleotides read TGTGCCAGCAGTGGGCAGGGACGGGAGCAGTTCTTC. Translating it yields CASSGQGREQFF. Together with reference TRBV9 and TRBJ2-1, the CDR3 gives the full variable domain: DSGVTQTPKHLITATGQRVTLRCSPRSGDLSVYWYQQSLDQGLQFLIQYYNGEERAKGNILERFSAQQFPDLHSELNLSSLELGDSALYFCASSGQGREQFFGPGTRLTVL.

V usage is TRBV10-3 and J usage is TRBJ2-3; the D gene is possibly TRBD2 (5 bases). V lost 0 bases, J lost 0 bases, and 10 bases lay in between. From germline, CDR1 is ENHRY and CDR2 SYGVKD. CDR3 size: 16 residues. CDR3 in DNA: TGTGCCATCAGTGAGTCTGTGAGGACTAGCACAGATACGCAGTATTTT. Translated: CAISESVRTSTDTQYF.

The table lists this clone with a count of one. CDR3 in DNA: TGTGCCAGCAAGGTCGGGGGAGGTACTGAAGCTTTCTTT. It specifies CASKVGGGTEAFF. The V call is TRBV27, the J call TRBJ1-1, with D perhaps matching TRBD1 (5 bases). Germline V gene data show CDR1 as MNHEY and CDR2 as SMNVEV (reference sequence). V was shortened by 7 bases and J by 5 bases, with 14 bases between the two germline ends. The CDR3 consists of 13 residues.

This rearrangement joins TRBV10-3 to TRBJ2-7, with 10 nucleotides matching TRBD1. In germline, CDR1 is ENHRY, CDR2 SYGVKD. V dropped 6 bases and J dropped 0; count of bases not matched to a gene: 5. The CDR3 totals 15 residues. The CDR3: CAIRSTGGGSYEQYF. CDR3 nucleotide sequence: TGTGCCATCAGATCGACAGGGGGCGGCTCCTACGAGCAGTACTTC.

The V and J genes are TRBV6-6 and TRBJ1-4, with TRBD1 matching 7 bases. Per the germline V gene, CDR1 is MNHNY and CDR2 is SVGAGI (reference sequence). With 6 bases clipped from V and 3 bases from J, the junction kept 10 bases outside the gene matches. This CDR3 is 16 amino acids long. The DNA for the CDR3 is TGTGCCAGCAGCAGACTCCCGGGACAGCCTAATGAAAAACTGTTTTTT. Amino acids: CASSRLPGQPNEKLFF.

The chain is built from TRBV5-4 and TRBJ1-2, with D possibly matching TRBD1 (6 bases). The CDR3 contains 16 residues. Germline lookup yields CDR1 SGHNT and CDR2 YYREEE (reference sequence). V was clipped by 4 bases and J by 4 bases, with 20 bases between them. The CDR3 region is CASSPQPGQISYGYTF. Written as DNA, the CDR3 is TGTGCCAGCAGCCCCCAACCCGGACAGATTAGCTATGGCTACACCTTC.

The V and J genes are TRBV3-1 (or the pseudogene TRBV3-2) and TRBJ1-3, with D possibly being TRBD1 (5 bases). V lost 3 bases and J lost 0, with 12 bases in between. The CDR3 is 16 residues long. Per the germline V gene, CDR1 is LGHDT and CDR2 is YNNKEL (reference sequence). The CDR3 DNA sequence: TGTGCCAGCAGCCAGTGGGGGGACCTCTCTGGAAACACCATATATTTT. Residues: CASSQWGDLSGNTIYF.

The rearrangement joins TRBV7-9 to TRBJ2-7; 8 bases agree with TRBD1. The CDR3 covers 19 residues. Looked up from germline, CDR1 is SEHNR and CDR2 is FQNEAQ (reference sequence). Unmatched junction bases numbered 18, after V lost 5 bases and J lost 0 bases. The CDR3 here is CASSPEGLLPGQGSYEQYF. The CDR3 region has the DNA TGTGCCAGCAGCCCAGAGGGTCTACTACCTGGACAGGGCTCCTACGAGCAGTACTTC.

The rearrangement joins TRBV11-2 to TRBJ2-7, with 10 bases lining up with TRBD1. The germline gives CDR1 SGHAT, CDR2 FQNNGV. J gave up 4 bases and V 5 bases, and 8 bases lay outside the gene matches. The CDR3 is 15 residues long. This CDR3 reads CASSRQGALYYEQYF. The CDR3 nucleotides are TGTGCCAGCAGCCGACAGGGGGCGTTATATTACGAGCAGTACTTC.

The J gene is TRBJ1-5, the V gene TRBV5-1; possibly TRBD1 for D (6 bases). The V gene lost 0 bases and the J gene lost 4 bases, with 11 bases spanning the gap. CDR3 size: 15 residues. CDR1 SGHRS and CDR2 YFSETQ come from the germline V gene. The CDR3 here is CASSLGGGYNQPQHF. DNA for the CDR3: TGCGCCAGCAGCTTGGGAGGGGGGTATAATCAGCCCCAGCATTTT.

The CDR3 DNA reads TGTGCCAGCAGCCAATCCTGGGGACAGGGGATCAACGCTGAAGCTTTCTTT. Its translation is CASSQSWGQGINAEAFF. V is TRBV28 and J is TRBJ1-1; 10 bases are a match to TRBD1. The V and J ends lost 6 bases and 6 bases, in that order; junction bases with no gene match: 16. The CDR3 runs 17 residues. Germline V gives CDR1 MDHEN, CDR2 SYDVKM.

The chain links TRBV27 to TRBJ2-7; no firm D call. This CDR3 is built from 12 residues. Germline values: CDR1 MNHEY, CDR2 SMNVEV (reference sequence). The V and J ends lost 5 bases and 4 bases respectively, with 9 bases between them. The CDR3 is CASSGQSYEQYF. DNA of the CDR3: TGTGCCAGCAGTGGGCAGTCATACGAGCAGTACTTC.

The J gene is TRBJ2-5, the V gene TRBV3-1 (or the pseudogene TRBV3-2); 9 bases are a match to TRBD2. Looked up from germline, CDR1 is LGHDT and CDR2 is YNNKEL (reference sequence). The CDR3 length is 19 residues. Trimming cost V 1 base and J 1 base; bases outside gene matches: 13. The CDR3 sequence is CASSQVRPSGMAFQETQYF. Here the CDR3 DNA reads TGTGCCAGCAGCCAAGTGCGTCCTAGCGGGATGGCTTTCCAAGAGACCCAGTACTTC.

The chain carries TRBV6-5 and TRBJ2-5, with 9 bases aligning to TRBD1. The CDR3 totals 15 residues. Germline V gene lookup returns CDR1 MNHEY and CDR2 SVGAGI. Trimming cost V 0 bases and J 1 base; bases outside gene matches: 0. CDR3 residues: CASSYSTGGQETQYF. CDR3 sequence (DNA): TGTGCCAGCAGTTACTCGACAGGGGGCCAAGAGACCCAGTACTTC.

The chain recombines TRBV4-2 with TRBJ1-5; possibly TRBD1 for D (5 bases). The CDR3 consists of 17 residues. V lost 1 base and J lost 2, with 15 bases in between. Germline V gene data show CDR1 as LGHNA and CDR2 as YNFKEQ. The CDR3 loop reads CASSQVAGGGGNQPQHF. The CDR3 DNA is TGTGCCAGCAGCCAAGTTGCAGGTGGGGGAGGCAATCAGCCCCAGCATTTT.

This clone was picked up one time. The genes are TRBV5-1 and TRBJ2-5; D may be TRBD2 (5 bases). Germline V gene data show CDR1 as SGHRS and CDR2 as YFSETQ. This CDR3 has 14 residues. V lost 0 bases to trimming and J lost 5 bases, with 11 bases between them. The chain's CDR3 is CASSLGAGGETQYF. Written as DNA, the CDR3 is TGCGCCAGCAGCTTGGGGGCAGGCGGGGAGACCCAGTACTTC.

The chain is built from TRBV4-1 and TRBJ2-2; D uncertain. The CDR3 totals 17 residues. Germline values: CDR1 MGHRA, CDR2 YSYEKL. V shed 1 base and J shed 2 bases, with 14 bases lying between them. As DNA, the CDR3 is TGCGCCAGCAGCCAAGTAGATCTAGGGCTTAACACCGGGGAGCTGTTTTTT. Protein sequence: CASSQVDLGLNTGELFF.

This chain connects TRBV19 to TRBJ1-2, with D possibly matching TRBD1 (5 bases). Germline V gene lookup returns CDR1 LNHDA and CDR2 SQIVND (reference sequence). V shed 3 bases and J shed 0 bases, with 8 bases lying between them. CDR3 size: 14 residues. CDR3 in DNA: TGTGCCAGTAGTATCGGAGGGGCTAACTATGGCTACACCTTC. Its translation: CASSIGGANYGYTF.

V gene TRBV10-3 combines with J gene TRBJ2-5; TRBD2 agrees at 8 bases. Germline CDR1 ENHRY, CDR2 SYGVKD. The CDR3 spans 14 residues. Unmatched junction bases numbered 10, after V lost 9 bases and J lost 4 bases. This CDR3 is CAIQRGPPPETQYF. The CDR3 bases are TGTGCCATACAGCGGGGGCCACCCCCAGAGACCCAGTACTTC.

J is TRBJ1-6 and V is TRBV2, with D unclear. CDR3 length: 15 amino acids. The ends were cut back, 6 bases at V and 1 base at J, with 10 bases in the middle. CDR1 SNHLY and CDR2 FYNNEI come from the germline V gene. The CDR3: CASRVRESYNSPLHF. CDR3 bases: TGTGCCAGCAGAGTTCGGGAATCCTATAATTCACCCCTCCACTTT. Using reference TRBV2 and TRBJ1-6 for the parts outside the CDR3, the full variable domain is EPEVTQTPSHQVTQMGQEVILRCVPISNHLYFYWYRQILGQKVEFLVSFYNNEISEKSEIFDDQFSVERPDGSNFTLKIRSTKLEDSAMYFCASRVRESYNSPLHFGNGTRLTVT.

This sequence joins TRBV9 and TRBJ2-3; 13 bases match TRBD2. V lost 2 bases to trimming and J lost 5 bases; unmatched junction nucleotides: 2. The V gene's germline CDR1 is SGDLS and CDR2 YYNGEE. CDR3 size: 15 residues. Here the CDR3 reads CASSVRTSGGDTQYF. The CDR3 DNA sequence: TGTGCCAGCAGCGTTAGGACTAGCGGGGGAGATACGCAGTATTTT. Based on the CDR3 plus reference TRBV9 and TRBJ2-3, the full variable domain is DSGVTQTPKHLITATGQRVTLRCSPRSGDLSVYWYQQSLDQGLQFLIQYYNGEERAKGNILERFSAQQFPDLHSELNLSSLELGDSALYFCASSVRTSGGDTQYFGPGTRLTVL.

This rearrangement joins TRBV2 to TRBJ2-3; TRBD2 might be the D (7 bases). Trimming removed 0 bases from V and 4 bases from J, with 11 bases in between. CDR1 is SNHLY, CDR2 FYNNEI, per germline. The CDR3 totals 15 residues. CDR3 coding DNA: TGTGCCAGCAGTGAAGCGGGGGGGCCGGCAGATACGCAGTATTTT. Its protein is CASSEAGGPADTQYF.